The rows below give T cell receptor beta chains drawn from one sample of a study of early T cells in non-severe SARS-CoV-2 infection. MiXCR, applied by TCRdb to the 5' RACE reads, yields one record per CDR3 protein. Counted here are about 48,000 distinct CDR3 sequences, 6% to 8% occurring once; the ten biggest clones make up under 6.5%. Material: whole blood. The receptors come from an adult who was a healthcare worker with PCR-confirmed SARS-CoV-2 infection or an uninfected control (not recorded which). Each CDR3 is given with its conserved first and last residue. Each record gives: J gene, V gene, CDR3 protein.

TRBJ2-1	TRBV6-6	CASSPVRNEQFF
TRBJ1-4	TRBV11-3	CASSYRTGEKATNEKLFF
TRBJ2-7	TRBV19	CASSKGGTLYEQYF
TRBJ2-4	TRBV4-1	CASSQEGRGPGNIQYF
TRBJ1-1	TRBV10-3	CAISSLNLLVNTEAFF
TRBJ2-2	TRBV12-3/TRBV12-4	CASSPGGGANTGELFF
TRBJ1-5	TRBV20-1	CSATKGQRNQPQHF
TRBJ1-3	TRBV28	CASSLKGNTIYF
TRBJ1-2	TRBV4-3	CASSRGTGDYYGYTF
TRBJ2-3	TRBV14	CASSGGTGETTDTQYF
TRBJ1-5	TRBV3-1	CASSPGTGPGAQHF
TRBJ1-6	TRBV4-3	CASSQYPGEGSPLHF
TRBJ2-1	TRBV20-1	CSRSEGTYNEQFF
TRBJ2-7	TRBV10-3	CAAGRGTYEQYF
TRBJ1-6	TRBV28	CASSIRVSYNSPLHF
TRBJ2-2	TRBV5-5	CASSFDGNLNTGELFF
TRBJ2-5	TRBV6-6	CASSWGTKETQYF
TRBJ2-1	TRBV5-4	CASSLRQGVYNEQFF
TRBJ2-1	TRBV3-1	CASSQALAGYNEQFF
TRBJ1-1	TRBV28	CASSRVHVNTEAFF
TRBJ2-7	TRBV28	CASSRTTSYEQYF
TRBJ2-3	TRBV25-1	CASSEWDFTDTQYF
TRBJ2-3	TRBV4-1	CASSPTRTGGQDTQYF
TRBJ2-1	TRBV19	CASSIGQARGHEQFF
TRBJ2-3	TRBV7-3	CASSPYSGGAPDTQYF
TRBJ1-1	TRBV9	CASSTYREGTEAFF
TRBJ1-2	TRBV7-6	CASSPRGRVDYGYTF
TRBJ2-2	TRBV11-2	CASSTKGGTNTGELFF
TRBJ1-2	TRBV12-3/TRBV12-4	CASSQDRGKNGYTF
TRBJ2-7	TRBV3-1	CASTQRGQGTYEQYF
TRBJ2-1	TRBV19	CASSIPGARNEQFF
TRBJ2-3	TRBV4-2	CASSQDSGGSTDTQYF
TRBJ2-1	TRBV9	CASSVGAYNEQFF
TRBJ1-3	TRBV18	CASSPPGVPGNTIYF
TRBJ2-1	TRBV9	CASSVYGQEYNEQFF
TRBJ2-2	TRBV11-3	CASSSDDKYTGELFF
TRBJ2-7	TRBV29-1	CSVIQGSVGEQYF
TRBJ1-1	TRBV27	CASSLSGGFGTEAFF
TRBJ1-5	TRBV6-5	CASGTGASNQPQHF
TRBJ2-1	TRBV6-1	CASSENRVTTEQFF
TRBJ1-1	TRBV20-1	CSPRQAANTEAFF
TRBJ1-5	TRBV2	CASSDLTGVRNQPQHF
TRBJ2-1	TRBV29-1	CSVEDKLAGAYNEQFF
TRBJ1-6	TRBV28	CASSPTRNSPLHF
TRBJ1-2	TRBV3-1	CASSQLGYGYTF
TRBJ2-7	TRBV11-2	CASSRQGVNYEQYF
TRBJ2-1	TRBV5-5	CASSLASTGYNEQFF
TRBJ2-2	TRBV24-1	CATSRQIIANTGELFF
TRBJ2-7	TRBV3-1	CASSLNYYEQYF
TRBJ2-1	TRBV6-5	CASSLYVPGGPSEQFF
TRBJ1-2	TRBV28	CASSQGFSGNYGYTF
TRBJ2-3	TRBV9	CASSVDPLGSTDTQYF
TRBJ2-3	TRBV20-1	CSPQKQQSNTQYF